Listed below are T cell receptor beta chains from one sample, sequenced in a study of blood T cell repertoires in COVID-19. The repertoire was sequenced with immunoSEQ multiplex PCR; TCRdb's copy has only in-frame clones and lacks some. The table includes fewer than 350,000 clones, approximately 89% detected once. Sample: peripheral blood. These receptors came from an older woman with COVID-19, enrolled during active disease. Both conserved end residues are part of each CDR3. Each record gives: J gene, V gene, CDR3 length, D gene, clone size, CDR3 DNA, CDR3 protein. D genes are given only for firm matches. Only some rows state a clone size, as once, few, many or a class for expanded clones.

j_gene: TRBJ1-6; v_gene: TRBV2; len: 16; d_gene: TRBD1; abundance: -; CDR3nt: TGTGCCAGCAGTGGGGGACAGGGTAACCCCAATTCACCCCTCCACTTT; CDR3aa: CASSGGQGNPNSPLHF
j_gene: TRBJ1-1; v_gene: TRBV18; len: 12; d_gene: -; abundance: -; CDR3nt: TGTGCCAGCTCCTACTTTCGTACTGAAGCTTTCTTT; CDR3aa: CASSYFRTEAFF
j_gene: TRBJ2-3; v_gene: TRBV11-3; len: 14; d_gene: -; abundance: -; CDR3nt: TGTGCCAGCAGCTTAGGAGGCAGCACAGATACGCAGTATTTT; CDR3aa: CASSLGGSTDTQYF
j_gene: TRBJ1-5; v_gene: TRBV7-9; len: 13; d_gene: TRBD1; abundance: few; CDR3nt: TGTGCCAGCAGCCTACAGGGGAATCAGCCCCAGCATTTT; CDR3aa: CASSLQGNQPQHF
j_gene: TRBJ1-1; v_gene: TRBV11-2; len: 15; d_gene: -; abundance: once; CDR3nt: TGTGCCAGCAGGGCTGCAGGAGGGTTCAACACTGAAGCTTTCTTT; CDR3aa: CASRAAGGFNTEAFF
j_gene: TRBJ1-2; v_gene: TRBV5-1; len: 16; d_gene: TRBD1; abundance: -; CDR3nt: TGCGCCAGCAGCCTACCCGGGACAGGGCCTTCCTATGGCTACACCTTC; CDR3aa: CASSLPGTGPSYGYTF
j_gene: TRBJ2-7; v_gene: TRBV10-3; len: 13; d_gene: TRBD1; abundance: -; CDR3nt: TGTGCCATCAGCCGACAGGGGAAGGGGGAGCAGTACTTC; CDR3aa: CAISRQGKGEQYF
j_gene: TRBJ2-7; v_gene: TRBV7-3; len: 13; d_gene: TRBD1; abundance: -; CDR3nt: TGTGCCAGCAGTCTGGACAGGGAGCACGAGCAGTACTTC; CDR3aa: CASSLDREHEQYF
j_gene: TRBJ2-5; v_gene: TRBV2; len: 11; d_gene: -; abundance: -; CDR3nt: TGTGCCAGCAGCTCCCAAGAGACCCAGTACTTC; CDR3aa: CASSSQETQYF
j_gene: TRBJ1-3; v_gene: TRBV6-6; len: 17; d_gene: TRBD1; abundance: -; CDR3nt: TGTGCCAGCAGCCGACAGGGGACCCCCTCTTCTGGAAACACCATATATTTT; CDR3aa: CASSRQGTPSSGNTIYF
j_gene: TRBJ1-1; v_gene: TRBV6-5; len: 14; d_gene: -; abundance: -; CDR3nt: TGTGCCAGCAGTTATTCCCCTGCTATATTTGAAGCTTTCTTT; CDR3aa: CASSYSPAIFEAFF
j_gene: TRBJ2-5; v_gene: TRBV18; len: 13; d_gene: -; abundance: once; CDR3nt: TGTGCCAGCTCACCAACAGGCCAAGAGACCCAGTACTTC; CDR3aa: CASSPTGQETQYF
j_gene: TRBJ2-7; v_gene: TRBV2; len: 15; d_gene: TRBD1; abundance: once; CDR3nt: TGTGCCAGCACTTGGACAGGCCTTCTCTCCTACGAGCAGTACTTC; CDR3aa: CASTWTGLLSYEQYF
j_gene: TRBJ1-1; v_gene: TRBV12-3/TRBV12-4; len: 11; d_gene: -; abundance: -; CDR3nt: TGTGCCAGCAGTTTCGGGGGAACGGCTTTCTTT; CDR3aa: CASSFGGTAFF
j_gene: TRBJ1-2; v_gene: TRBV5-1; len: 15; d_gene: TRBD1; abundance: -; CDR3nt: TGCGCCAGCAGCTTATTGGGACAGCTTAACTATGGCTACACCTTC; CDR3aa: CASSLLGQLNYGYTF
j_gene: TRBJ2-7; v_gene: TRBV6-5; len: 13; d_gene: -; abundance: -; CDR3nt: TGTGCCAGCGGCCCAGGGGCCTCCTACGAGCAGTACTTC; CDR3aa: CASGPGASYEQYF
j_gene: TRBJ2-6; v_gene: TRBV6-5; len: 14; d_gene: -; abundance: -; CDR3nt: TGTGCCAGCAGGGTCAGCTCTGGGGCCAACGTCCTGACTTTC; CDR3aa: CASRVSSGANVLTF
j_gene: TRBJ2-5; v_gene: TRBV5-1; len: 13; d_gene: -; abundance: -; CDR3nt: TGCGCCAGCAGCTTGGCGACAGCGGAGACCCAGTACTTC; CDR3aa: CASSLATAETQYF
j_gene: TRBJ2-6; v_gene: TRBV5-1; len: 17; d_gene: TRBD1; abundance: -; CDR3nt: TGCGCCAGCAGCTTGGAACCCCAGGGGGCTGGGGCCAACGTCCTGACTTTC; CDR3aa: CASSLEPQGAGANVLTF
j_gene: TRBJ2-1; v_gene: TRBV7-6; len: 16; d_gene: TRBD2; abundance: -; CDR3nt: TGTGCCAGCAGCCAGAGCGGGGGGGCCAGTTCGAATGAGCAGTTCTTC; CDR3aa: CASSQSGGASSNEQFF
j_gene: TRBJ1-3; v_gene: TRBV12-5; len: 15; d_gene: TRBD1; abundance: -; CDR3nt: TGTGCTAGTGGTCACCGACAGGGGTATGGAAACACCATATATTTT; CDR3aa: CASGHRQGYGNTIYF
j_gene: TRBJ1-5; v_gene: TRBV2; len: 14; d_gene: -; abundance: -; CDR3nt: TGTGCCAGCAGTGAAGCAGGGGGCAATCAGCCCCAGCATTTT; CDR3aa: CASSEAGGNQPQHF
j_gene: TRBJ1-5; v_gene: TRBV19; len: 13; d_gene: -; abundance: -; CDR3nt: TGTGCCAGTAGTACCCGGACAGATCAGCCCCAGCATTTT; CDR3aa: CASSTRTDQPQHF
j_gene: TRBJ1-1; v_gene: TRBV25-1; len: 11; d_gene: -; abundance: -; CDR3nt: TGTGCCAGCGCGGCGAACACTGAAGCTTTCTTT; CDR3aa: CASAANTEAFF
j_gene: TRBJ1-2; v_gene: TRBV2; len: 12; d_gene: -; abundance: -; CDR3nt: TGTGCCAGCAAAAACCTTGGAGATGGCTACACCTTC; CDR3aa: CASKNLGDGYTF
j_gene: TRBJ2-7; v_gene: TRBV5-6; len: 17; d_gene: TRBD2; abundance: -; CDR3nt: TGTGCCAGCAGCTTGGCGCCCGGACTAGCGGGGGCCTACGAGCAGTACTTC; CDR3aa: CASSLAPGLAGAYEQYF
j_gene: TRBJ1-2; v_gene: TRBV5-1; len: 12; d_gene: TRBD1; abundance: -; CDR3nt: TGCGCCAGCAGCCTGGAGGGGGCTGGCTACACCTTC; CDR3aa: CASSLEGAGYTF
j_gene: TRBJ1-1; v_gene: TRBV30; len: 13; d_gene: TRBD1; abundance: -; CDR3nt: TGTGCCTCCCTGACAGGGGTGAACACTGAAGCTTTCTTT; CDR3aa: CASLTGVNTEAFF
j_gene: TRBJ1-1; v_gene: TRBV4-2; len: 14; d_gene: -; abundance: -; CDR3nt: TGTGCCAGCAGCCAAGCCGAGGGAGGAACTGAAGCTTTCTTT; CDR3aa: CASSQAEGGTEAFF
j_gene: TRBJ2-7; v_gene: TRBV7-8; len: 13; d_gene: -; abundance: -; CDR3nt: TGTGCCAGCAGCTTAGGATTAGGGGACGAGCAGTACTTC; CDR3aa: CASSLGLGDEQYF
j_gene: TRBJ1-1; v_gene: TRBV18; len: 15; d_gene: TRBD1; abundance: once; CDR3nt: TGTGCCAGCTCAAAGTTCGCGGACAGGGACACTGAAGCTTTCTTT; CDR3aa: CASSKFADRDTEAFF
j_gene: TRBJ1-6; v_gene: TRBV7-9; len: 12; d_gene: -; abundance: -; CDR3nt: -; CDR3aa: CASSSSDSPLHF
j_gene: TRBJ1-2; v_gene: TRBV9; len: 13; d_gene: TRBD1; abundance: -; CDR3nt: TGTGCCAGCAGAGAACAGGGGTTCAGCGGCTACACCTTC; CDR3aa: CASREQGFSGYTF
j_gene: TRBJ1-4; v_gene: TRBV14; len: 14; d_gene: TRBD1; abundance: -; CDR3nt: TGTGCCAGCAGCCAAGTGTCAGGGGGCGAAAAACTGTTTTTT; CDR3aa: CASSQVSGGEKLFF
j_gene: TRBJ2-1; v_gene: TRBV6-6; len: 13; d_gene: -; abundance: -; CDR3nt: TGTGCCAGCCTGGAGGTTCCCTACAATGAGCAGTTCTTC; CDR3aa: CASLEVPYNEQFF